Shown below are 23 T cell receptor beta chains from a single sample sequenced in a study of blood T cell repertoires in COVID-19. Sequenced by immunoSEQ multiplex PCR; TCRdb stores in-frame clones only, minus some. This sample yields more than 300,000 clones, of which 88% are seen a single time; about 1.1% belongs to the top ten. Sequencing was performed on PBMCs or T cells enriched from blood (not recorded which). The receptors shown here come from a young woman who had recovered from COVID-19.

This clone was counted between two and nine times. This rearrangement joins TRBV19 to TRBJ1-5; D may be TRBD1 (5 bases). This CDR3 has 17 residues. Trimming removed 3 bases at V and 3 bases at J, with 18 bases between. Germline CDR1 reads LNHDA; CDR2 reads SQIVND (reference sequence). The CDR3, as DNA: TGTGCCAGTAGTATCCTAGGACAAGACCTTTACAATCAGCCCCAGCATTTT. Amino acids: CASSILGQDLYNQPQHF.

This sequence joins TRBV30 and TRBJ1-4; D is uncertain. The CDR3 has 14 residues. CDR1 and CDR2 from the germline V gene are GTSNPN and SVGIG (reference sequence). Trimming shortened V by 2 bases and J by 7 bases, and 14 bases separated the two germline ends. The CDR3 region is CAWSRGSGSEKLFF. DNA of the CDR3: TGTGCCTGGAGTAGAGGGAGTGGGAGTGAAAAACTGTTTTTT. Based on the CDR3 plus reference TRBV30 and TRBJ1-4, the full variable domain is SQTIHQWPATLVQPVGSPLSLECTVEGTSNPNLYWYRQAAGRGLQLLFYSVGIGQISSEVPQNLSASRPQDRQFILSSKKLLLSDSGFYLCAWSRGSGSEKLFFGSGTQLSVL.

The chain employs TRBV5-1 and TRBJ1-2; D unclear. The V gene lost 2 bases and the J gene lost 1 base, with 18 bases spanning the gap. Germline loops: CDR1 SGHRS, CDR2 YFSETQ. The CDR3 totals 17 residues. CDR3 sequence: CASSFGIERVDNYGYTF. CDR3 bases: TGCGCCAGCAGCTTCGGAATTGAGCGAGTGGATAACTATGGCTACACCTTC.

The V call is TRBV30, the J call TRBJ1-1, with 7 nucleotides matching TRBD1. The germline V gene has CDR1 GTSNPN and CDR2 SVGIG (reference sequence). The CDR3 contains 12 residues. Trimming removed 3 bases from V and 7 bases from J; junction bases left unmatched: 5. CDR3 coding DNA: TGTGCCTGGAGCTTGGACAGGAATGAAGCTTTCTTT. As protein: CAWSLDRNEAFF. Using reference TRBV30 and TRBJ1-1 for the parts outside the CDR3, the full variable domain is SQTIHQWPATLVQPVGSPLSLECTVEGTSNPNLYWYRQAAGRGLQLLFYSVGIGQISSEVPQNLSASRPQDRQFILSSKKLLLSDSGFYLCAWSLDRNEAFFGQGTRLTVV.

V is TRBV7-3 and J is TRBJ2-5; 8 bases agree with TRBD1. The V and J ends lost 4 bases and 2 bases, in that order; junction bases with no gene match: 3. CDR3 size: 14 residues. The germline V gene has CDR1 SGHTA and CDR2 FQGTGA. Here the CDR3 DNA reads TGTGCCAGCAGCTACGGACAGGGTCAAGAGACCCAGTACTTC. Protein: CASSYGQGQETQYF.

The V and J genes are TRBV9 and TRBJ1-5, with D maybe TRBD1 (5 bases). This CDR3 spans 15 amino acids. Trimming shortened V by 4 bases and J by 3 bases, and 14 bases separated the two germline ends. Germline-derived CDR1 and CDR2 are SGDLS and YYNGEE. The CDR3 here is CASSLRDGHNQPQHF. The CDR3, as DNA: TGTGCCAGCAGCCTGCGGGACGGCCACAATCAGCCCCAGCATTTT. The complete variable domain, with remaining parts taken from reference TRBV9 and TRBJ1-5, reads DSGVTQTPKHLITATGQRVTLRCSPRSGDLSVYWYQQSLDQGLQFLIQYYNGEERAKGNILERFSAQQFPDLHSELNLSSLELGDSALYFCASSLRDGHNQPQHFGDGTRLSIL.

This rearrangement joins TRBV24-1 to TRBJ2-7; D unresolved. The CDR3 has 11 amino acids. Looked up from germline, CDR1 is KGHDR and CDR2 is SFDVKD. V lost 9 bases to trimming and J lost 2 bases, with 7 bases between them. CDR3 residues: CATGPPYEQYF. DNA of the CDR3: TGTGCCACCGGCCCACCCTACGAGCAGTACTTC.

The chain has TRBV25-1 and TRBJ1-1, with D possibly matching TRBD1 (5 bases). Germline V CDR1 and CDR2: MGHDK, SYGVNS. This CDR3 has 14 amino acids. Trimming shortened V by 6 bases and J by 6 bases, and 17 bases separated the two germline ends. CDR3 amino acids: CASRGPGLGSEAFF. In DNA, the CDR3 is TGTGCCAGCAGGGGGCCAGGTTTAGGCTCTGAAGCTTTCTTT.

V is TRBV28 and J is TRBJ2-1; 7 positions match TRBD1. Germline lookup yields CDR1 MDHEN and CDR2 SYDVKM. The trim removed 8 bases at V and 6 bases at J, leaving 7 bases unmatched. The CDR3 extends over 13 amino acids. The CDR3 spells CASGRQGVNEQFF. The CDR3 nucleotides read TGTGCCAGCGGTCGACAGGGAGTCAATGAGCAGTTCTTC.

The J gene is TRBJ2-2, the V gene TRBV27, with 9 bases fitting TRBD2. Per germline, CDR1 MNHEY and CDR2 SMNVEV (reference sequence). The ends lost 0 bases at V and 0 bases at J; junction bases unmatched: 2. The CDR3 has 17 residues. The CDR3 spells CASSLSSGGPNTGELFF. CDR3 nucleotide sequence: TGTGCCAGCAGTTTATCCAGCGGGGGGCCGAACACCGGGGAGCTGTTTTTT.

The chain uses TRBV10-3 and TRBJ1-4; D is unclear. The CDR3 sequence is 13 residues long. V lost 8 bases, J lost 0 bases, and 7 bases lay in between. Germline CDR1 reads ENHRY; CDR2 reads SYGVKD. The CDR3 sequence: CAISPATNEKLFF. For the CDR3, the DNA is TGTGCCATCTCGCCAGCAACTAATGAAAAACTGTTTTTT.

J is TRBJ1-6 and V is TRBV6-5, with D perhaps TRBD1 (5 bases). Germline CDR1 and CDR2: MNHEY and SVGAGI. The CDR3 has 14 residues. Trimming pared 0 bases from V and 10 bases from J, leaving 10 bases between. CDR3 sequence reads: CASSYSGLRSPLHF. The CDR3 DNA follows: TGTGCCAGCAGTTACTCGGGACTCCGGTCACCCCTCCACTTT.

This clone came up once. The chain is built from TRBV11-2 and TRBJ2-3; no clear D. The V gene lost 5 bases and the J gene lost 8 bases, with 11 bases spanning the gap. The CDR3 loop spans 12 amino acids. Looked up from germline, CDR1 is SGHAT and CDR2 is FQNNGV. CDR3 in DNA: TGTGCCAGCAGCACCACCCCCGGTACGCAGTATTTT. Translating gives CASSTTPGTQYF.

This rearrangement joins TRBV4-1 to TRBJ2-3; possibly TRBD2 for D (7 bases). From germline, CDR1 is MGHRA and CDR2 YSYEKL. With 0 bases removed from V and 0 bases from J, the gap between germline ends came to 13 bases. The CDR3 runs to 17 residues. DNA of the CDR3: TGCGCCAGCAGCCAAGAAAGGAGGGGGGGTAGCACAGATACGCAGTATTTT. Translation: CASSQERRGGSTDTQYF.

The chain employs TRBV24-1 and TRBJ2-7; a possible D gene is TRBD2 (6 bases). This CDR3 is built from 14 residues. In germline, CDR1 is KGHDR, CDR2 SFDVKD. The V end was cut by 9 bases, the J end by 2 bases, with 16 bases between. The CDR3 DNA reads as TGTGCCACCCAAGGCGGGACGCCTACCTACGAGCAGTACTTC. Protein: CATQGGTPTYEQYF.

The genes are TRBV24-1 and TRBJ2-3; TRBD2 aligns across 7 bases. This CDR3 is 15 amino acids long. Germline V CDR1 and CDR2: KGHDR, SFDVKD. The V segment lost 1 base and the J segment 1 base; nucleotides outside the gene matches: 1. CDR3 sequence: CATSDFRGGTDTQYF. Written as DNA, the CDR3 is TGTGCCACCAGTGATTTTCGGGGGGGCACAGATACGCAGTATTTT.

The chain has TRBV4-1 and TRBJ1-6, with a tentative D call TRBD1 (6 bases). The CDR3 sequence is 16 residues long. With 1 base removed from V and 4 bases from J, the gap between germline ends came to 11 bases. Germline V gives CDR1 MGHRA, CDR2 YSYEKL. CDR3 sequence reads: CASSQVRQAYNSPLHF. As DNA, the CDR3 is TGCGCCAGCAGCCAAGTACGACAGGCTTATAATTCACCCCTCCACTTT.

The V call is TRBV6-5, the J call TRBJ1-4; D is unresolved. Germline CDR1 reads MNHEY; CDR2 reads SVGAGI. The CDR3 spans 14 residues. The V gene lost 7 bases and the J gene lost 0 bases, with 9 bases spanning the gap. The CDR3 sequence is CASTSLATNEKLFF. In nucleotides, the CDR3 is TGTGCCAGCACCTCCCTTGCAACTAATGAAAAACTGTTTTTT.

The genes are TRBV7-2 and TRBJ1-5; no clear D gene. Per the germline V gene, CDR1 is SGHTA and CDR2 is FQGNSA. V dropped 6 bases and J dropped 0 bases, with 12 bases sitting between them. The CDR3 covers 15 residues. CDR3 protein: CASSWSRGSNQPQHF. In nucleotides, the CDR3 is TGTGCCAGCAGTTGGAGCCGGGGTAGCAATCAGCCCCAGCATTTT.

V gene TRBV28 combines with J gene TRBJ1-4; 7 bases line up with TRBD1. The CDR3 consists of 16 residues. Germline CDR1 and CDR2: MDHEN and SYDVKM. V lost 5 bases and J lost 0; bases outside the gene matches: 6. In DNA, the CDR3 is TGTGCCAGCAGTCTGGGACAGTTTTCAACTAATGAAAAACTGTTTTTT. Protein: CASSLGQFSTNEKLFF.

V and J are TRBV10-3 and TRBJ2-1, with 12 bases aligning to TRBD2. Germline CDR1 and CDR2: ENHRY and SYGVKD. The CDR3 has 16 residues. V was clipped by 7 bases and J by 7 bases; unmatched bases: 11. CDR3 sequence: CAINANLAGGNNEQFF. For the CDR3, the DNA is TGTGCCATCAACGCCAATCTAGCGGGGGGGAATAATGAGCAGTTCTTC.

Details on this clone: Within the sample, other DNA sequences also encode this same CDR3. The chain uses TRBV7-9 and TRBJ1-5; D gene uncertain. The germline V gene encodes CDR1 SEHNR and CDR2 FQNEAQ (reference sequence). Trimming cost V 1 base and J 7 bases, with 5 bases left between them. The CDR3 covers 12 residues. The CDR3 reads CASSLGGQPQHF. For the CDR3, the DNA is TGTGCCAGCAGCTTAGGAGGACAGCCCCAGCATTTT.

The chain joins TRBV11-2 to TRBJ1-1; the D is unclear. CDR3 length: 13 residues. CDR1 and CDR2 (germline): SGHAT, FQNNGV. The V end lost 1 base, the J end lost 8 bases, and 11 bases lay between the germline ends. The CDR3 coding sequence is TGTGCCAGCAGCTTAGGCAGCCTAGTGGAAGCTTTCTTT. Its protein product is CASSLGSLVEAFF.